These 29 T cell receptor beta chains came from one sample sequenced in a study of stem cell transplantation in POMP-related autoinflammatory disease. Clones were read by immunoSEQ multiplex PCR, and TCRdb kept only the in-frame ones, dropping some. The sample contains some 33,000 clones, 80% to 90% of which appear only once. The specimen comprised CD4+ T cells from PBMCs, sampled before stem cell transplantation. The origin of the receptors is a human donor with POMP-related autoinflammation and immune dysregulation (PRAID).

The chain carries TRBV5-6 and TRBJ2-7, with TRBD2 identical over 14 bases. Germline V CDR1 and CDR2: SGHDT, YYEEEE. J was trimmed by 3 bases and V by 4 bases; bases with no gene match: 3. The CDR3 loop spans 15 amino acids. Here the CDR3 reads CASSAGLAGDYEQYF. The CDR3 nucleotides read TGTGCCAGCAGCGCGGGACTAGCGGGGGACTACGAGCAGTACTTC.

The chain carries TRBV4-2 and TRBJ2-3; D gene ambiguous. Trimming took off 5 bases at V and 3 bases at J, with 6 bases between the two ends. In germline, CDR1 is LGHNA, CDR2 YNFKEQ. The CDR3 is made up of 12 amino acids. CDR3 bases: TGTGCCAGCAGCTGGAGAACAGATACGCAGTATTTT. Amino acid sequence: CASSWRTDTQYF.

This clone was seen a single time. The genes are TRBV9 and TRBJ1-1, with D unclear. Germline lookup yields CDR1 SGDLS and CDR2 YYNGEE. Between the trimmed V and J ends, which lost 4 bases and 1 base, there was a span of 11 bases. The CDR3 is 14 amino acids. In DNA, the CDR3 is TGTGCCAGCAGCATCCGTGCGGGGAACACTGAAGCTTTCTTT. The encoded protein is CASSIRAGNTEAFF.

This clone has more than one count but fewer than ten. CDR3 residues: CASSYTGQGVDGYTF. The CDR3 DNA reads TGTGCCAGCAGTTATACGGGACAGGGGGTCGATGGCTACACCTTC. The rearrangement joins TRBV6-5 to TRBJ1-2; TRBD1 agrees at 11 bases. The CDR3 totals 15 residues. V was clipped by 3 bases and J by 6 bases; unmatched bases: 6. CDR1 is MNHEY and CDR2 is SVGAGI in the germline V gene.

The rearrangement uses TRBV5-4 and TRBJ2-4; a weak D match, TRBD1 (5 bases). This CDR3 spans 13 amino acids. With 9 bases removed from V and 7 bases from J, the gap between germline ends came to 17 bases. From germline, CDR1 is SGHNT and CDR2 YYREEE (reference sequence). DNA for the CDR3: TGTGCCACCGCTCCTCAGGGTATCAACATTCAGTACTTC. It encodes CATAPQGINIQYF.

CDR3 residues: CASTAGTRSTDTQYF. The CDR3 DNA sequence: TGTGCCAGCACCGCCGGGACTAGGAGCACAGATACGCAGTATTTT. The rearrangement uses TRBV6-4 and TRBJ2-3, with 8 bases identical to TRBD2. V lost 7 bases, J lost 0 bases, and 6 bases stayed unmatched. CDR1 is MRHNA, CDR2 SNTAGT, per germline. CDR3 length: 15 amino acids.

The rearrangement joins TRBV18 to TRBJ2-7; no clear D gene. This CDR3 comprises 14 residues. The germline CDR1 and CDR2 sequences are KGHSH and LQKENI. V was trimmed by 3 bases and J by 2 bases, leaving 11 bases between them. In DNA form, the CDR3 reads TGTGCCAGCTCACCTGAGACCGTCACCTACGAGCAGTACTTC. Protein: CASSPETVTYEQYF.

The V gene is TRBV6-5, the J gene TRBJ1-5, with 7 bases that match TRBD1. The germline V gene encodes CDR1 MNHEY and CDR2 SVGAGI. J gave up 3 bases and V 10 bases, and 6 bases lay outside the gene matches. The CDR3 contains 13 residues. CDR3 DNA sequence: TGTGCCACCCGGGGACAGCCCAATCAGCCCCAGCATTTT. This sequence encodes CATRGQPNQPQHF.

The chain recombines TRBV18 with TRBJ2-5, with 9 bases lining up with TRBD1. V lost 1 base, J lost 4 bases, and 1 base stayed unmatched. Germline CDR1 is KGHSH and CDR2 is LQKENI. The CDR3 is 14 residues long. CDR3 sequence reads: CASSPRTGVETQYF. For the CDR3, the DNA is TGTGCCAGCTCACCACGGACAGGGGTAGAGACCCAGTACTTC.

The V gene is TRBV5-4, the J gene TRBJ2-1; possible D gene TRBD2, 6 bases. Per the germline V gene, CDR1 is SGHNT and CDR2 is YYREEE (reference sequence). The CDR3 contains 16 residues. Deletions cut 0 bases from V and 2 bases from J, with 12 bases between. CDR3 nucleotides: TGTGCCAGCAGCTTGGTAGGGCGGGGAGCCTACAATGAGCAGTTCTTC. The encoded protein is CASSLVGRGAYNEQFF.

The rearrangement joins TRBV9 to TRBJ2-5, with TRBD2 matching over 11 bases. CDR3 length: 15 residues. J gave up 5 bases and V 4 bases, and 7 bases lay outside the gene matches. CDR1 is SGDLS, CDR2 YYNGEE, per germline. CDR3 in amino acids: CASSTLAGGWETQYF. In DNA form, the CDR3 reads TGTGCCAGCAGCACCCTAGCGGGGGGTTGGGAGACCCAGTACTTC.

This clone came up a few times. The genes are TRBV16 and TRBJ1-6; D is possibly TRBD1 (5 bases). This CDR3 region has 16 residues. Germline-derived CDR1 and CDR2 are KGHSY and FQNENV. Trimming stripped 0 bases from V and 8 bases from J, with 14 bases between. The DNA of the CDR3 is TGTGCCAGCAGCCAATCCCGGGACGTAGCTGATTCACCCCTCCACTTT. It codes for CASSQSRDVADSPLHF.

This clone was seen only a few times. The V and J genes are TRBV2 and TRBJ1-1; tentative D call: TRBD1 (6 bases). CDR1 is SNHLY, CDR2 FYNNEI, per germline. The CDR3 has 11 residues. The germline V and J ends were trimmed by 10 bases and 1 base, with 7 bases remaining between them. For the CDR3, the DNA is TGTGCCACGGACAGGAACACTGAAGCTTTCTTT. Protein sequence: CATDRNTEAFF.

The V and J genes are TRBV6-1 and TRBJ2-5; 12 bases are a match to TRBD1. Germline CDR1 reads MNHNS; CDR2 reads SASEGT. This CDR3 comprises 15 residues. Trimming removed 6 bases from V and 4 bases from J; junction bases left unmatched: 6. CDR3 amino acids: CASSLGQGAGETQYF. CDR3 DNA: TGTGCCAGCAGCTTGGGACAGGGGGCAGGAGAGACCCAGTACTTC.

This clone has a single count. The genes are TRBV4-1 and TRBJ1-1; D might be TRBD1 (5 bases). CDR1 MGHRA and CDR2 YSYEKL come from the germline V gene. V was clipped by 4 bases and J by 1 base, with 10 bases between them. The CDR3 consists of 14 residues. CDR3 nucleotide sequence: TGCGCCAGCAGCCGGTACCAGGGGAACACTGAAGCTTTCTTT. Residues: CASSRYQGNTEAFF.

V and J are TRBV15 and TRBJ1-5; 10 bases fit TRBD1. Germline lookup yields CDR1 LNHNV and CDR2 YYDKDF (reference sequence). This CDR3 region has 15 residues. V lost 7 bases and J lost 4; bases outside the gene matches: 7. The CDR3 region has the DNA TGTGCCACCACCCCGTTGGGACAGGGGAATCAGCCCCAGCATTTT. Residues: CATTPLGQGNQPQHF.

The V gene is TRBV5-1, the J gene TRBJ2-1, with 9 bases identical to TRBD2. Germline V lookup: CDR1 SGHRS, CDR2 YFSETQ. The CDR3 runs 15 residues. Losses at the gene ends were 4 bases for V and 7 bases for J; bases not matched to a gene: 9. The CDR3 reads CASSRRLAAYNEQFF. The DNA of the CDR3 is TGCGCCAGCAGCCGAAGACTAGCGGCTTATAATGAGCAGTTCTTC.

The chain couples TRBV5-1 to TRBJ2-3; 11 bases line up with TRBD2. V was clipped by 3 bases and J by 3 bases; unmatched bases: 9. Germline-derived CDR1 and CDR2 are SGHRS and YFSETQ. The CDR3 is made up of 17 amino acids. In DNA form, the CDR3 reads TGCGCCAGCAGCTGGCTACCGGGACTAGCGGTGACAGATACGCAGTATTTT. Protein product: CASSWLPGLAVTDTQYF.

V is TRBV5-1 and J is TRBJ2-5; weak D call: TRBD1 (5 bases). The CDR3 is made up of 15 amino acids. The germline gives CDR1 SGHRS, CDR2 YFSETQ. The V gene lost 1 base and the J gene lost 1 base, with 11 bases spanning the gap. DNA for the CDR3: TGCGCCAGCAGCTTGTTTGACCAGGGCCAAGAGACCCAGTACTTC. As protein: CASSLFDQGQETQYF.

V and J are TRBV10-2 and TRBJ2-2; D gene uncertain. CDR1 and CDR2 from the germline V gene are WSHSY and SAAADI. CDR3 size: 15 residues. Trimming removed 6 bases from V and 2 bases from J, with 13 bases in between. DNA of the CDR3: TGCGCCAGCAGAGAACGGGCGACTAACACCGGGGAGCTGTTTTTT. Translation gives CASRERATNTGELFF.

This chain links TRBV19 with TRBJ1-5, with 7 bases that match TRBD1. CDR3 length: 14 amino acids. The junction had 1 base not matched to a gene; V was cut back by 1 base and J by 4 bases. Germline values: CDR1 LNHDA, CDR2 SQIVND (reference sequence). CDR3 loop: CASSIGRGNQPQHF. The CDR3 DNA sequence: TGTGCCAGTAGTATAGGCAGGGGGAATCAGCCCCAGCATTTT.

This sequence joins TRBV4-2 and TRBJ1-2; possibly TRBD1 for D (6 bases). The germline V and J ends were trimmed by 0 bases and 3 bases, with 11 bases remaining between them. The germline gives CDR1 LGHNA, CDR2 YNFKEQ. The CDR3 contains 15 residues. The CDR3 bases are TGTGCCAGCAGCCAAGAATTACGACAGGACTATGGCTACACCTTC. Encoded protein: CASSQELRQDYGYTF.

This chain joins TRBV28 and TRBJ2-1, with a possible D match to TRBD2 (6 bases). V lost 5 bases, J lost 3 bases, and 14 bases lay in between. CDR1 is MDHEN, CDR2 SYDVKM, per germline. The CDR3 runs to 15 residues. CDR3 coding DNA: TGTGCCAGCAGTCCTTTTAGCGGCCGCTACAATGAGCAGTTCTTC. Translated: CASSPFSGRYNEQFF.

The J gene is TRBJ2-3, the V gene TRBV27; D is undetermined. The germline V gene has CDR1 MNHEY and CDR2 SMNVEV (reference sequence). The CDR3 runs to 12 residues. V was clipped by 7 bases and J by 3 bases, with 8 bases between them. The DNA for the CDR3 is TGTGCCAGCACCTCCTGGACAGATACGCAGTATTTT. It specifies CASTSWTDTQYF.

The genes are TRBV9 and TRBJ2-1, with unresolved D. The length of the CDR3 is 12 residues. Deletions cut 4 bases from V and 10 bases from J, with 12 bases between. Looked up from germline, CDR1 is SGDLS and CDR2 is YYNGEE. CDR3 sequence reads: CASSPKEREQFF. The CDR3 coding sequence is TGTGCCAGCAGCCCAAAAGAACGAGAGCAGTTCTTC.

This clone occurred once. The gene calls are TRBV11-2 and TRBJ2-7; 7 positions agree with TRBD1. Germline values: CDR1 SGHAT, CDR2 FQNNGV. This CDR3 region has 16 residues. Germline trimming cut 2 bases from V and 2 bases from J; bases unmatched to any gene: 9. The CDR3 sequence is CASSLSVLGGPYEQYF. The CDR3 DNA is TGTGCCAGCAGCTTAAGTGTTTTAGGGGGCCCCTACGAGCAGTACTTC.

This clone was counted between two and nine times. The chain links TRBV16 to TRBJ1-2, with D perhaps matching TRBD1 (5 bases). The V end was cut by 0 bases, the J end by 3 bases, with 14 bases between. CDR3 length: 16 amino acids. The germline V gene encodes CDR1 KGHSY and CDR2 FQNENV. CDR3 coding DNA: TGTGCCAGCAGCCAATCGATAGGGGACGGTCACTATGGCTACACCTTC. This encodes CASSQSIGDGHYGYTF.

The DNA for the CDR3 is TGTGCCAGCCGTTCGTTTGACAGGGGGCGAAACCCAGATACGCAGTATTTT. Amino acid sequence: CASRSFDRGRNPDTQYF. The chain uses TRBV19 and TRBJ2-3; 10 nucleotides match TRBD1. CDR1 and CDR2 (germline): LNHDA, SQIVND (reference sequence). This CDR3 has 17 residues. The V segment lost 9 bases and the J segment 4 bases; nucleotides outside the gene matches: 16.

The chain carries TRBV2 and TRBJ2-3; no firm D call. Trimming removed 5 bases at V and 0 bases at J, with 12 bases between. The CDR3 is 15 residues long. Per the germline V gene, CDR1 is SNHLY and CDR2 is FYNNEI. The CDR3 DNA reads TGTGCCAGCAGTCTCACAGCGACCAGCACAGATACGCAGTATTTT. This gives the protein CASSLTATSTDTQYF. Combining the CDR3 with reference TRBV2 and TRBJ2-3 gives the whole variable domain EPEVTQTPSHQVTQMGQEVILRCVPISNHLYFYWYRQILGQKVEFLVSFYNNEISEKSEIFDDQFSVERPDGSNFTLKIRSTKLEDSAMYFCASSLTATSTDTQYFGPGTRLTVL.